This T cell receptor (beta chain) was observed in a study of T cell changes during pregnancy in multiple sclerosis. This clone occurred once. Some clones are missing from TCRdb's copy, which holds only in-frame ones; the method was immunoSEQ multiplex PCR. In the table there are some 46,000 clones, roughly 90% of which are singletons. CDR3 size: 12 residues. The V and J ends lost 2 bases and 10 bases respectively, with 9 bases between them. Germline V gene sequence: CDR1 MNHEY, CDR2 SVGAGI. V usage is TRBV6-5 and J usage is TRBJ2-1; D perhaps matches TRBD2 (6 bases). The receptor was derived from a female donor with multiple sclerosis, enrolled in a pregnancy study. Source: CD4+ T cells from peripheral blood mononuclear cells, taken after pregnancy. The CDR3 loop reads CASSYGRGEQFF. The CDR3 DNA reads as TGTGCCAGCAGTTACGGGCGGGGCGAGCAGTTCTTC.